The T cell receptor beta chain under discussion was sequenced for a study of OX40 agonist ivuxolimab in advanced cancers. For the study at large: Melanoma, hepatocellular carcinoma, head and neck or renal cell cancer occurred in dose-escalation patients.

The data were produced by immunoSEQ multiplex PCR, yet TCRdb's version contains in-frame clones alone and is incomplete. The sample holds approximately 38,000 clones, around 86% seen once. V shed 0 bases, J shed 7 bases, and the junction held 12 bases outside the gene matches. Germline CDR1 SGHVS, CDR2 FNYEAQ. The CDR3 is made up of 16 amino acids. The sample consisted of CD4+ or CD8+ T cells sorted from blood, taken in a trial of the OX40 agonist ivuxolimab. This TCR was sampled from an adult with an advanced solid tumor such as melanoma, head and neck, liver or kidney cancer. The chain uses TRBV7-6 and TRBJ2-7, with TRBD2 matching over 7 bases. CDR3 loop: CASSLAPGLTPWEQYF. DNA for the CDR3: TGTGCCAGCAGCTTAGCGCCGGGACTAACCCCCTGGGAGCAGTACTTC. The full variable domain, rest sourced from reference TRBV7-6 and TRBJ2-7, is GAGVSQSPRYKVTKRGQDVALRCDPISGHVSLYWYRQALGQGPEFLTYFNYEAQQDKSGLPNDRFSAERPEGSISTLTIQRTEQRDSAMYRCASSLAPGLTPWEQYFGPGTRLTVT.